This record covers a single TCR beta chain. Its antigen is not identified. This specimen comes from a study of T cell responses to AZD1222 COVID-19 vaccine. Study-level findings and limits: The span of vaccine-associated CD4 TCRs extended across spike, with dominance at 160-218 and 743-854. White British donors predominated, females outnumbered males, and clonal diversity was possibly underestimated. Repertoires in all cases were sampled only once the peak T cell response had passed. Among spike-specific TCRs, nearly half reportedly target unmutated variant regions.

From germline, CDR1 is LGHNA and CDR2 YNFKEQ. This CDR3 comprises 15 residues. V lost 3 bases and J lost 3, with 14 bases in between. TCRdb's copy holds only in-frame clones and misses some; the assay was immunoSEQ multiplex PCR. The repertoire holds roughly 150,000 clones, approximately 90% seen once, with more than 6.5% in the top ten. This chain joins TRBV4-2 and TRBJ1-2, with D perhaps TRBD1 (6 bases). The receptor was isolated from an adult who had recovered from COVID-19. The specimen comprised peripheral blood, sampled after recovery from COVID-19. The CDR3 loop is CASSQDNRADYGYTF. In nucleotides, the CDR3 is TGTGCCAGCAGCCAGGATAACAGGGCCGACTATGGCTACACCTTC.